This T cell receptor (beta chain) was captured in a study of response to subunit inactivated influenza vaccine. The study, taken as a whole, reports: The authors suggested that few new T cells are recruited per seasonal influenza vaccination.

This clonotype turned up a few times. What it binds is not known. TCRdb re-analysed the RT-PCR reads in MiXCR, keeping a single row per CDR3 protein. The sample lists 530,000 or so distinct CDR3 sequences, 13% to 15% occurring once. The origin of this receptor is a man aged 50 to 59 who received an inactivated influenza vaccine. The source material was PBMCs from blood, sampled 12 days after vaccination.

The CDR3 loop reads CASSFPAKVSGDEQFF. Written as DNA, the CDR3 is TGTGCCAGCAGCTTCCCCGCCAAGGTATCGGGAGATGAGCAGTTCTTC. The chain links TRBV11-2 to TRBJ2-1; possible D gene TRBD2, 6 bases. V gave up 3 bases and J gave up 8 bases, with 20 bases separating them. Germline CDR1 and CDR2: SGHAT and FQNNGV. This CDR3 region has 16 residues.